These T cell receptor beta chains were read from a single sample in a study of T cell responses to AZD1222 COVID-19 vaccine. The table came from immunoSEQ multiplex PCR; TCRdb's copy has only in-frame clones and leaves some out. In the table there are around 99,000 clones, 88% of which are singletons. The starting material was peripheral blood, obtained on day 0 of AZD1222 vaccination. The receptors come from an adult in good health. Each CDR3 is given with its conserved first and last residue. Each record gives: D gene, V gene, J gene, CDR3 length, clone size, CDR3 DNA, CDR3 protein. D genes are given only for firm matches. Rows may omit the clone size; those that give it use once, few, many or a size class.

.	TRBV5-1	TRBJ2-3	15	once	TGCGCCAGCAGCTTGGACAGGGCCGGCACAGATACGCAGTATTTT	CASSLDRAGTDTQYF
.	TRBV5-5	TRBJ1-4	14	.	TGTGCCAGCAGCTTGTTAGGGGCGGATGAAAAACTGTTTTTT	CASSLLGADEKLFF
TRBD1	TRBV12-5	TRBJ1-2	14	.	TGTGCTAGTGGCCTCAGGGACAGCACCTATGGCTACACCTTC	CASGLRDSTYGYTF
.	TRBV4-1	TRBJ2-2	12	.	TGCGCCACCTCCTCCGCCACCGGGGAGCTGTTTTTT	CATSSATGELFF
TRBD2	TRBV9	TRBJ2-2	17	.	TGTGCCAGCAGCGTAGCTGGTAGCGGGGGCGTTTTCGGGGAGCTGTTTTTT	CASSVAGSGGVFGELFF
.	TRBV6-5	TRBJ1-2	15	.	TGTGCCAGCAGTTACTCGCGGCAGGAAGGAGATGGCTACACCTTC	CASSYSRQEGDGYTF
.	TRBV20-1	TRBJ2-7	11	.	TGCAGTGCTAGTCGCGTGGACGAGCAGTACTTC	CSASRVDEQYF
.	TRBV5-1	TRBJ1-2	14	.	TGCGCCAGCAGCTTGGACGGACAAGGATATGGCTACACCTTC	CASSLDGQGYGYTF
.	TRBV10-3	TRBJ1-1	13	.	TGTGCCACCGCCGGCAGCTTGAACACTGAAGCTTTCTTT	CATAGSLNTEAFF
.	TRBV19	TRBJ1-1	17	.	TGTGCCAGTAGTATAGATCTCCTGCAGGCGGGTGGCACTGAAGCTTTCTTT	CASSIDLLQAGGTEAFF
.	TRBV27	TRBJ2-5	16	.	TGTGCCAGCGGGCCTTCGGCTAGCGTGGCGCAAGAGACCCAGTACTTC	CASGPSASVAQETQYF
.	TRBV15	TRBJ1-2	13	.	TGTGCCACCAGCAGAGATCCGGGTTTTGGCTACACCTTC	CATSRDPGFGYTF
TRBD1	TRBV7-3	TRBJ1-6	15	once	TGTGCCAGCAGCTCCGGCGGGACAGAACCTTCACCCCTCCACTTT	CASSSGGTEPSPLHF
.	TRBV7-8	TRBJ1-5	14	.	TGTGCCAGCAGCATCTCAAGTAGCAATCAGCCCCAGCATTTT	CASSISSSNQPQHF
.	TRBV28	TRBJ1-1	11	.	TGTGCCAGCAGCCTTGGGGTAATAGCTTTCTTT	CASSLGVIAFF
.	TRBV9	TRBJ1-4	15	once	TGTGCCAGCAGCAGAGTGGGCCTGGAGGTAGAAAAACTGTTTTTT	CASSRVGLEVEKLFF
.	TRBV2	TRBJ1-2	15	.	TGTGCCAGCAGTGAAGAAGGGCCCCCTAACTATGGCTACACCTTC	CASSEEGPPNYGYTF
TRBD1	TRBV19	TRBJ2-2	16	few	TGTGCCAGTAGACGAAGGACAGGGTTGCACACCGGGGAGCTGTTTTTT	CASRRRTGLHTGELFF
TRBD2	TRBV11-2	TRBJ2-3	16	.	TGTGCCAGCAGCACCGGACTAGCGGGGACGGCAGATACGCAGTATTTT	CASSTGLAGTADTQYF
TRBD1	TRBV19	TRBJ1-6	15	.	TGTGCCAGTAGTAGAAGGGACAGCCTGAATTCACCCCTCCACTTT	CASSRRDSLNSPLHF
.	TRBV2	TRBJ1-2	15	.	TGTGCCAGCACTCCAGAAGGGGGAGTTAACTATGGCTACACCTTC	CASTPEGGVNYGYTF
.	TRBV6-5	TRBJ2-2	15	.	TGTGCCAGCACAGCTAACAAACCGAACACCGGGGAGCTGTTTTTT	CASTANKPNTGELFF
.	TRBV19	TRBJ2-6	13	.	TGTGCCAGTAGATACCCAAGGGCCAACGTCCTGACTTTC	CASRYPRANVLTF
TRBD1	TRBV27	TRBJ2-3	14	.	TGTGCCAGCAGTCCGGACAGGCCCACAGATACGCAGTATTTT	CASSPDRPTDTQYF
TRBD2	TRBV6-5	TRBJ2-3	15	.	TGTGCCAGCAGGGGACTAGCGGGAGCGAAAGATACGCAGTATTTT	CASRGLAGAKDTQYF
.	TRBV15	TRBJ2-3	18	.	TGTGCCACCAGCAGAGATTTCTTAGGGCGGGGAAGCACAGATACGCAGTATTTT	CATSRDFLGRGSTDTQYF
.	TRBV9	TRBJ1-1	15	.	TGTGCCAGCAGCGTAGGCCGAGGAGGGGCGAGTATGGCTTTCTTT	CASSVGRGGASMAFF
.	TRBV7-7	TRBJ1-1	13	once	TGTGCCAGCAGCTCTTCAATGAACACTGAAGCTTTCTTT	CASSSSMNTEAFF
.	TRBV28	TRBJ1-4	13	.	TGTGCCAGCAGTTGGGGGAGGGTTGAAAAACTGTTTTTT	CASSWGRVEKLFF
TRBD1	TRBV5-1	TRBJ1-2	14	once	TGCGCCAGCAGCTCTACAGGGGGGAACTATGGCTACACCTTC	CASSSTGGNYGYTF
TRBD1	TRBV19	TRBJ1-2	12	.	TGTGCCAGCGCTTCAGGGGGCTATGGCTACACCTTC	CASASGGYGYTF
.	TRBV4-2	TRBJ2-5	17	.	TGTGCCAGCAGCCAAGGAAGGGGAGGACAGTCTCAAGAGACCCAGTACTTC	CASSQGRGGQSQETQYF
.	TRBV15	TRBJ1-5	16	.	TGTGCCACCAGCAGAGATCAGACCAATAGCAATCAGCCCCAGCATTTT	CATSRDQTNSNQPQHF
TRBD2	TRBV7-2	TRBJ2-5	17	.	TGTGCCAGCAGCTCCACCGGTAGCGGGGGCCGTATTGAGACCCAGTACTTC	CASSSTGSGGRIETQYF
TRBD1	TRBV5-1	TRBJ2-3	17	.	TGCGCCAGCAGCCGAGGGGGCTCCGGGGTACTTCCAGATACGCAGTATTTT	CASSRGGSGVLPDTQYF
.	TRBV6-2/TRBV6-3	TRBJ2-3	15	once	TGTGCCAGCAGCCAAATCCGGGGACTGGGCGATACGCAGTATTTT	CASSQIRGLGDTQYF
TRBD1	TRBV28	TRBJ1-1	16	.	TGTGCCAGCACCCGAAACAGGGGGCGCTTGATACCTGAAGCTTTCTTT	CASTRNRGRLIPEAFF
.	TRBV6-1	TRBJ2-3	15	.	TGTGCCAGCAGTGAAGCGCTGCAGGGTATATATACGCAGTATTTT	CASSEALQGIYTQYF
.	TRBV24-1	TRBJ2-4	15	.	TGTGCCACCAGTGCCCGAGACGCCGCCCGTGACATTCAGTACTTC	CATSARDAARDIQYF
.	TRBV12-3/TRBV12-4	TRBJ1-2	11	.	TGTGCCAGCAGTTCTGCCCGGGTCTACACCTTC	CASSSARVYTF
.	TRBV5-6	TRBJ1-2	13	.	TGTGCCAGCAGCTTGGGGCCAATGGGGAGCTACACCTTC	CASSLGPMGSYTF
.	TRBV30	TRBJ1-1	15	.	TGTGCCTGGAGCGGAGCCGGAGGATTGAACACTGAAGCTTTCTTT	CAWSGAGGLNTEAFF
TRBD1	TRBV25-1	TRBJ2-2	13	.	TGTGCCAGCAGGATTACAGGGGCCGGGGAGCTGTTTTTT	CASRITGAGELFF
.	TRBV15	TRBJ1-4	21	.	TGTGCCACCAGCAGAGATATCAGGCAGGGCTTCGGTCTGGGCATCGGAGAAAAACTGTTTTTT	CATSRDIRQGFGLGIGEKLFF
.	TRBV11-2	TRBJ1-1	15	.	TGTGCCAGCAGCCGGGAAACTAACATGAACACTGAAGCTTTCTTT	CASSRETNMNTEAFF
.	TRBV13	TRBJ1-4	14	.	TGTGCCAGCAGCTTACGGCGGGGAAATGAAAAACTGTTTTTT	CASSLRRGNEKLFF